These 9 T cell receptor beta chains were sequenced from one sample in a study of pediatric ulcerative colitis. TCRdb's table, derived via immunoSEQ multiplex PCR, lists solely in-frame clones and lacks some. This table holds fewer than 40,000 clones, almost 85% found once. The sequenced sample was blood. The receptors were gathered from a boy between 5 and 17 years old with severe ulcerative colitis.

The chain is built from TRBV19 and TRBJ2-7; D is possibly TRBD1 (6 bases). The germline V gene has CDR1 LNHDA and CDR2 SQIVND (reference sequence). The CDR3 extends over 14 amino acids. The V gene lost 2 bases and the J gene lost 3 bases, with 11 bases spanning the gap. CDR3 DNA: TGTGCCAGTAGTATAAGGCAGGGGAACTACGAGCAGTACTTC. It is translated as CASSIRQGNYEQYF.

As to this clone: One end of the junction does not line up with germline, which may come from a read error. V and J are TRBV4-1 and TRBJ1-4; D call uncertain. The CDR3 is made up of 19 amino acids. Germline CDR1 is MGHRA and CDR2 is YSYEKL. The CDR3 region is CASSPPSGGQYATNERLFF. DNA for the CDR3: TGCGCCAGCAGCCCCCCTTCGGGTGGGCAATATGCAACTAATGAAAGACTGTTTTTT.

The chain recombines TRBV14 with TRBJ2-7; D is possibly TRBD1 or TRBD2 (6 bases each). Per the germline V gene, CDR1 is SGHDN and CDR2 is FVKESK. This CDR3 spans 14 amino acids. With 0 bases removed from V and 2 bases from J, the gap between germline ends came to 8 bases. The CDR3 nucleotides read TGTGCCAGCAGCCAAGAGGGGGGCACCTACGAGCAGTACTTC. Its translation is CASSQEGGTYEQYF.

This clone showed up just once. The chain couples TRBV7-3 to TRBJ2-3; 10 bases are shared with TRBD1. The CDR3 totals 17 residues. The J segment lost 6 bases and the V segment lost 5 bases, leaving 14 bases of the junction unmatched. The germline gives CDR1 SGHTA, CDR2 FQGTGA. CDR3: CASSPEGTGVWGDTQYF. CDR3 sequence (DNA): TGTGCCAGCAGCCCTGAGGGGACAGGGGTCTGGGGGGATACGCAGTATTTT. The full variable domain, completed using reference TRBV7-3 and TRBJ2-3, is GAGVSQTPSNKVTEKGKYVELRCDPISGHTALYWYRQSLGQGPEFLIYFQGTGAADDSGLPNDRFFAVRPEGSVSTLKIQRTERGDSAVYLCASSPEGTGVWGDTQYFGPGTRLTVL.

This chain joins TRBV9 and TRBJ1-1; the D gene is possibly TRBD1 (5 bases). This CDR3 spans 15 amino acids. Germline V gene data show CDR1 as SGDLS and CDR2 as YYNGEE. Trimming pared 3 bases from V and 7 bases from J, leaving 19 bases between. CDR3 nucleotides: TGTGCCAGCAGCGCCGTGCAAGAGGGGCTGAATGAAGCTTTCTTT. Amino acids: CASSAVQEGLNEAFF.

The rearrangement links TRBV5-4 to TRBJ1-2; 7 bases line up with TRBD1. The CDR3 spans 15 residues. Germline CDR1 SGHNT, CDR2 YYREEE (reference sequence). V lost 1 base, J lost 2 bases, and 5 bases stayed unmatched. CDR3 nucleotides: TGTGCCAGCAGCTTGAGGGCAGGGGGAAACTATGGCTACACCTTC. Translating it yields CASSLRAGGNYGYTF.

This rearrangement joins TRBV14 to TRBJ2-7, with D unresolved. The V gene's germline CDR1 is SGHDN and CDR2 FVKESK. The V gene lost 3 bases and the J gene lost 1 base, with 10 bases spanning the gap. This CDR3 is 14 amino acids long. The CDR3 loop is CASSQYLNSYEQYF. For the CDR3, the DNA is TGTGCCAGCAGCCAGTACCTTAATTCCTACGAGCAGTACTTC.

The V and J genes are TRBV4-1 and TRBJ2-1; 7 bases are a match to TRBD1. The CDR3 runs to 15 residues. Germline CDR1 and CDR2: MGHRA and YSYEKL. Germline trimming cut 6 bases from V and 10 bases from J; bases unmatched to any gene: 15. This CDR3 reads CASSHEQGPNGEQFF. The CDR3 DNA reads as TGCGCCAGCAGTCACGAACAGGGGCCCAACGGGGAGCAGTTCTTC.

The CDR3, as DNA: TGTGCCAGCTCACCAGTTCTAGGGGGCTACAATGAGCAGTTCTTC. Amino acid sequence: CASSPVLGGYNEQFF. The V gene is TRBV18, the J gene TRBJ2-1, with D maybe TRBD1 (6 bases). Trimming took 2 bases from V and 3 from J, leaving 11 bases between them. The CDR3 contains 15 residues. The germline V gene has CDR1 KGHSH and CDR2 LQKENI.